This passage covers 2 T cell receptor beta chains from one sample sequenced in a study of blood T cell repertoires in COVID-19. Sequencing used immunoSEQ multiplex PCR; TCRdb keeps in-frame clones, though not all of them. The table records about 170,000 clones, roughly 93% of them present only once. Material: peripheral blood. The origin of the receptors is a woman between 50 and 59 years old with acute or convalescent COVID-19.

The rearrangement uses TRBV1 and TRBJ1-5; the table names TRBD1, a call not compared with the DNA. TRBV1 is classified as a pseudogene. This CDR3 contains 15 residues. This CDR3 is CTSPPDSYSNQPQHF. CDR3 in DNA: TGCACCAGCCCCCCCGACAGTTATAGCAATCAGCCCCAGCATTTT.

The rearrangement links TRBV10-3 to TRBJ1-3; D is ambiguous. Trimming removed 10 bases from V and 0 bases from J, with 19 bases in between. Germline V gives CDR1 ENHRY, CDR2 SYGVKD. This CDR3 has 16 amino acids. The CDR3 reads CATASGQADSGNTIYF. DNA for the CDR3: TGTGCCACCGCAAGCGGGCAGGCGGACTCTGGAAACACCATATATTTT.